Listed here is a single T cell receptor beta chain. This specimen belongs to a study of T-cell reconstitution after alpha-beta-depleted transplantation in children. Germline V lookup: CDR1 DFQATT, CDR2 SNEGSKA (reference sequence). Unmatched junction bases numbered 13, after V lost 4 bases and J lost 8 bases. There are 15 residues in the CDR3. Library preparation (for TCRbeta) was performed with unique molecular identifiers. TCRdb re-derived calls from the PCR reads in MiXCR, one entry per CDR3 protein. Of about 500,000 distinct CDR3 sequences in the sample, about 31% were seen once. Sequencing was performed on PBMCs from the stem cell graft donor, taken from the stem cell graft. The receptor was isolated from a human donor who donated a stem cell graft to a child with aplastic anemia. The rearrangement links TRBV20-1 to TRBJ2-1, with TRBD2 matching over 8 bases. The DNA for the CDR3 is TGCAGTGCTACTGGCCAGCGGGAGCTCGCGGATGAGCAGTTCTTC. It codes for CSATGQRELADEQFF.